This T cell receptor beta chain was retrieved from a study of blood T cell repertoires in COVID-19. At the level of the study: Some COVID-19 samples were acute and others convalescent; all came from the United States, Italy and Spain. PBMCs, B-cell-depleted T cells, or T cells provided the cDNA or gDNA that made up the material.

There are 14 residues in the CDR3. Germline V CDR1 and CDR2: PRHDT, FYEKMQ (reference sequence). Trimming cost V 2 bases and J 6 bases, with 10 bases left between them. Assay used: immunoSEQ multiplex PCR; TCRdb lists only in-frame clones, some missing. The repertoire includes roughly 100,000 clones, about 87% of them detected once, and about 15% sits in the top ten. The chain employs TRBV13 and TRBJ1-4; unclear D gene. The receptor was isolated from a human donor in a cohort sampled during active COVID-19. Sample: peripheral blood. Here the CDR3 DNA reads TGTGCCAGCAGCTTACAAGGGAGGGATGAAAAACTGTTTTTT. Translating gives CASSLQGRDEKLFF.